The 11 T cell receptor beta chains in this list originate from one sample, sequenced in a study of control samples from healthy donors and cancer patients. The assay was immunoSEQ multiplex PCR, and TCRdb's table has in-frame clones only and misses some. The data hold about 100,000 clones, with approximately 84% observed a single time. The sample comprised blood. The receptors were sampled from a man aged 18 to 29 in good health.

The chain employs TRBV18 and TRBJ2-7; a possible D gene is TRBD2 (5 bases). Trimming removed 1 base from V and 5 bases from J, with 12 bases in between. CDR3 length equals 14 residues. Germline V gives CDR1 KGHSH, CDR2 LQKENI. The CDR3 sequence is CASSPLEGSDEQYF. DNA for the CDR3: TGTGCCAGCTCACCACTTGAGGGTAGTGACGAGCAGTACTTC.

The chain recombines TRBV5-8 with TRBJ2-7, with D hard to call. V dropped 8 bases and J dropped 2 bases, with 17 bases sitting between them. Germline CDR1 and CDR2: SGHTS and YDEGEE. CDR3 length equals 14 residues. The DNA of the CDR3 is TGTGCCAGTTGCCCGGACGGTAGGGCCTACGAGCAGTACTTC. It translates to CASCPDGRAYEQYF.

The chain combines TRBV5-5 with TRBJ2-7, with D tentatively TRBD1 (6 bases). The CDR3 length is 13 residues. The ends were cut back, 2 bases at V and 6 bases at J, with 12 bases in the middle. The germline V gene has CDR1 SGHKS and CDR2 YYEKEE (reference sequence). CDR3 DNA sequence: TGTGCCAGCAGCTTAACGGGCAGGGGCGAGCAGTACGTC. Encoded protein: CASSLTGRGEQYV.

This clone was seen only a few times. This sequence joins TRBV5-5 and TRBJ2-7; D possibly corresponds to TRBD1 (6 bases). Trimming took 3 bases from V and 2 from J, leaving 12 bases between them. The CDR3 totals 14 residues. The germline CDR1 and CDR2 sequences are SGHKS and YYEKEE (reference sequence). Written as DNA, the CDR3 is TGTGCCAGCAGCTCCGGGAACAGGGCCTACGAGCAGTACTTC. This sequence encodes CASSSGNRAYEQYF. Together with reference TRBV5-5 and TRBJ2-7, the CDR3 gives the full variable domain: DAGVTQSPTHLIKTRGQQVTLRCSPISGHKSVSWYQQVLGQGPQFIFQYYEKEERGRGNFPDRFSARQFPNYSSELNVNALLLGDSALYLCASSSGNRAYEQYFGPGTRLTVT.

The chain employs TRBV18 and TRBJ1-2, with TRBD1 identical over 11 bases. The ends lost 3 bases at V and 2 bases at J; junction bases unmatched: 2. Germline CDR1 is KGHSH and CDR2 is LQKENI. The CDR3 contains 15 residues. CDR3 sequence reads: CASSPGTGGNYGYTF. CDR3 nucleotide sequence: TGTGCCAGCTCACCGGGGACAGGGGGAAACTATGGCTACACCTTC.

The gene calls are TRBV10-3 and TRBJ1-5; tentative D call: TRBD1 (6 bases). CDR3 length: 16 amino acids. V gave up 6 bases and J gave up 4 bases, with 19 bases separating them. Germline CDR1 is ENHRY and CDR2 is SYGVKD. CDR3 in amino acids: CAIRPDSATLNQPQHF. CDR3 bases: TGTGCCATCAGGCCGGACAGTGCCACCTTAAATCAGCCCCAGCATTTT.

Points on this clone: This sample also contains other DNA sequences that code for the same CDR3. This chain links TRBV7-9 with TRBJ2-3, with 7 positions matching TRBD1. Germline CDR1 SEHNR, CDR2 FQNEAQ (reference sequence). This CDR3 is built from 17 residues. V lost 5 bases to trimming and J lost 4 bases; unmatched junction nucleotides: 15. CDR3 DNA: TGTGCCAGCAGCCCTCCCCCCGTAGGGGGCGGCGCAGATACGCAGTATTTT. Amino acid sequence: CASSPPPVGGGADTQYF. Supplemented by reference TRBV7-9 and TRBJ2-3, the full variable domain reads DTGVSQNPRHKITKRGQNVTFRCDPISEHNRLYWYRQTLGQGPEFLTYFQNEAQLEKSRLLSDRFSAERPKGSFSTLEIQRTEQGDSAMYLCASSPPPVGGGADTQYFGPGTRLTVL.

The rearrangement links TRBV7-2 to TRBJ2-5; TRBD1 matches at 8 bases. The CDR3 runs to 14 residues. Germline lookup yields CDR1 SGHTA and CDR2 FQGNSA. J was trimmed by 5 bases and V by 4 bases; bases with no gene match: 6. CDR3 sequence reads: CASSSGQGRETQYF. CDR3 DNA: TGTGCCAGCAGCTCCGGACAGGGTAGGGAGACCCAGTACTTC.

J is TRBJ2-1 and V is TRBV5-1; D unresolved. This CDR3 has 14 amino acids. From germline, CDR1 is SGHRS and CDR2 YFSETQ. Trimming took off 1 base at V and 5 bases at J, with 10 bases between the two ends. CDR3 region: CASSLMAYDNEQFF. Written as DNA, the CDR3 is TGCGCCAGCAGCTTGATGGCGTACGACAATGAGCAGTTCTTC.

This chain connects TRBV4-2 to TRBJ2-1; the D call may be TRBD1 or TRBD2 (5 bases each). Germline V CDR1 and CDR2: LGHNA, YNFKEQ. The CDR3 consists of 19 residues. Trimming shortened V by 3 bases and J by 3 bases, and 24 bases separated the two germline ends. This chain's CDR3 is CASSQTPALQLGDYNEQFF. The CDR3 DNA reads TGTGCCAGCAGCCAGACCCCTGCCTTGCAACTGGGGGACTACAATGAGCAGTTCTTC.

The gene calls are TRBV9 and TRBJ1-3; the D is unclear. The germline CDR1 and CDR2 sequences are SGDLS and YYNGEE. Trimming left V 2 bases short and J 2 bases short, with 5 bases between. The CDR3 is made up of 13 amino acids. This CDR3 reads CASSVQAGNTIYF. In DNA, the CDR3 is TGTGCCAGCAGCGTGCAGGCTGGAAACACCATATATTTT. Full variable domain (rest looked up from reference TRBV9 and TRBJ1-3): DSGVTQTPKHLITATGQRVTLRCSPRSGDLSVYWYQQSLDQGLQFLIQYYNGEERAKGNILERFSAQQFPDLHSELNLSSLELGDSALYFCASSVQAGNTIYFGEGSWLTVV.